Listed below are T cell receptor beta chains from one sample, sequenced in a study of blood T cell repertoires in COVID-19. TCRdb keeps only in-frame clones here, not all; method: immunoSEQ multiplex PCR. Of about 270,000 clones in the sample, 85% to 90% were seen once. Sequencing was done on a sample of PBMCs or T cells enriched from blood (not recorded which). Source of these receptors: a woman aged 30 to 39 with acute COVID-19. The CDR3 runs from the conserved cysteine through the conserved F or W. A D gene is named only where the DNA matches it firmly. Not every row has a clone size; where given, it reads once, few, many or a size class.

>TRBJ2-1|TRBV7-6|once|TRBD2
TGTGCCAGCAGAGCTGCTAGCGGGAGTCCCCACAATGAGCAGTTCTTC
CASRAASGSPHNEQFF
>TRBJ2-1|TRBV28|once|-
TGTGCCAGCAGTACGCCGGACAGCGCCTACAATGAGCAGTTCTTC
CASSTPDSAYNEQFF
>TRBJ2-1|TRBV5-1|once|TRBD2
TGCGCCAGCAGCTTGGCGGGCGGGAGAAGTTTCAATGAGCAGTTCTTC
CASSLAGGRSFNEQFF
>TRBJ2-3|TRBV7-2|-|-
TGTGCCAGCAGCTCGGACTCCAGGGGAGATACGCAGTATTTT
CASSSDSRGDTQYF
>TRBJ2-7|TRBV4-3|-|TRBD1
TGCGCCAGCAGCCAAGACCAGGGGGCGGGATACTACGGGCAGTACTTC
CASSQDQGAGYYGQYF
>TRBJ2-3|TRBV7-9|-|TRBD2
TGTGCCAGCAGCCGCGCGACTAGCCGTACAGATACGCAGTATTTT
CASSRATSRTDTQYF
>TRBJ2-1|TRBV6-4|once|-
TGTGCCAGCCCTCCCGGGACACTATACAATGAGCAGTTCTTC
CASPPGTLYNEQFF
>TRBJ2-3|TRBV27|-|-
TGTGCCAGCACCCCGACTAGGGCAGATACGCAGTATTTT
CASTPTRADTQYF
>TRBJ2-4|TRBV7-9|once|TRBD1
TGTGCCAGCAGCCCAACCTCCGGGACAGGGAGTACCATAATTCAGTACTTC
CASSPTSGTGSTIIQYF
>TRBJ2-7|TRBV7-9|few|-
TGTGCCAGCAGCCCCCGGACTTCCTACGAGCAGTACTTC
CASSPRTSYEQYF
>TRBJ2-7|TRBV6-5|-|-
TGTGCCAGCAGTTACTCGGACAGCCCTACCTTCTACGAGCAGTACTTC
CASSYSDSPTFYEQYF
>TRBJ2-5|TRBV5-1|-|TRBD2
TGCGCCAGCAGCTTGGCTTGGGTTGGAGCGGGAAACCAAGAGACCCAGTACTTC
CASSLAWVGAGNQETQYF
>TRBJ1-4|TRBV5-1|-|-
TGCGCCAGCAGGGAGCCTACTAATGAAAAACTGTTTTTT
CASREPTNEKLFF
>TRBJ2-3|TRBV7-9|-|TRBD2
TGTGCCAGCAGCCTGACTAGCGGTGGAGATACGCAGTATTTT
CASSLTSGGDTQYF
>TRBJ1-1|TRBV7-9|-|TRBD1
TGTGCCAGCAGCTCCGGAAGACAGGGGTTCACTGAAGCTTTCTTT
CASSSGRQGFTEAFF
>TRBJ1-1|TRBV7-2|-|-
TGTGCCAGCAGCTTAGGAGGGTCGGGCTACGCTTTCTTT
CASSLGGSGYAFF
>TRBJ2-7|TRBV4-2|-|TRBD1
TGTGCCAGCAGCCACCTGACAGGGGGCGACTACGAGCAGTACTTC
CASSHLTGGDYEQYF
>TRBJ2-7|TRBV25-1|-|TRBD2
TGTGCCAGCGACCCTGGGGGGGGCTACGAGCAGTACTTC
CASDPGGGYEQYF
>TRBJ2-6|TRBV9|-|-
TGTGCCAGCAGCGTAGGGACTTCTACCCCTGGGGCCAACGTCCTGACTTTC
CASSVGTSTPGANVLTF
>TRBJ2-7|TRBV28|-|-
TGTGCCAGCAGTTTAAGGCGACAGCACGAGCAGTACTTC
CASSLRRQHEQYF
>TRBJ2-3|TRBV6-1|-|TRBD2
TGTGCCAGCAGTGAAATACTAGCGGGGTTCACAGATACGCAGTATTTT
CASSEILAGFTDTQYF
>TRBJ2-4|TRBV7-2|-|TRBD2
TGTGCCAGCAGCCGGCCTGGACTAGCGGTAGCCAAAAACATTCAGTACTTC
CASSRPGLAVAKNIQYF
>TRBJ2-7|TRBV4-3|-|-
TGCGCCAGCAGCCAATCGGACAGCTACGAGCAGTACTTC
CASSQSDSYEQYF
>TRBJ1-3|TRBV9|-|TRBD1
TGTGCCAGCAGCGCAGGGGGATCTGGAAACACCATATATTTT
CASSAGGSGNTIYF
>TRBJ1-1|TRBV27|-|TRBD1
TGTGCCAGCAGTTTAGGGACAGGGTTTGAAGCTTTCTTT
CASSLGTGFEAFF
>TRBJ1-4|TRBV2|-|-
TGTGCCACTTCAGCAGGTGGTACCCCAGGGGAAAAACTGTTTTTT
CATSAGGTPGEKLFF
>TRBJ2-7|TRBV27|-|-
TGTGCCAGCAGTCCCGGGGTTGGCTCATACGAGCAGTACTTC
CASSPGVGSYEQYF
>TRBJ2-6|TRBV2|-|-
TGTGCCAGCAGTTTACAGGGCAACTCTGGGGCCAACGTCCTGACTTTC
CASSLQGNSGANVLTF
>TRBJ1-3|TRBV3-1/TRBV3-2|-|-
TGTGCCAGCAGCCAAGCCCCCCTCTCTGGAAACACCATATATTTT
CASSQAPLSGNTIYF
>TRBJ1-3|TRBV3-1/TRBV3-2|-|-
TGTGCCAGCAGCCAAATAGCCCAGCGAGTCTCTGGAAACACCATATATTTT
CASSQIAQRVSGNTIYF
>TRBJ2-2|TRBV2|once|TRBD1
TGTGCCAGCAGGACGACAGGGCCGTCCGGGGAGCTGTTTTTT
CASRTTGPSGELFF
>TRBJ2-7|TRBV28|once|-
TGTGCCAGCAGTTTCGACATGACCCGCTCCTACGAGCAGTACTTC
CASSFDMTRSYEQYF
>TRBJ2-7|TRBV19|-|-
TGTGCCAGTAGTATCACTCAGGGGTACGAGCAGTACTTC
CASSITQGYEQYF
>TRBJ2-2|TRBV5-6|-|-
TGTGCCAGCAGCCTCCTCAGGGTGACAGACAACACCGGGGAGCTGTTTTTT
CASSLLRVTDNTGELFF
>TRBJ2-3|TRBV10-3|-|-
TGTGCCAACGGGGGAGTTGGCACAGATACGCAGTATTTT
CANGGVGTDTQYF
>TRBJ1-3|TRBV5-4|-|-
TGTGCCAGCAGCTTGCGGGGATCGGGAAACACCATATATTTT
CASSLRGSGNTIYF
>TRBJ2-1|TRBV30|-|TRBD1
TGTGCCTGGAACTTTCCAGGGGGAAACAATGAGCAGTTCTTC
CAWNFPGGNNEQFF
>TRBJ2-3|TRBV12-1|-|-
TGTGCCAGCAGCACAACAAGGGGGTCTAGCCGTATAGATACGCAGTATTTT
CASSTTRGSSRIDTQYF
>TRBJ2-5|TRBV5-6|-|-
TGTGCCAGCAGCAGAGAAGAGACCCAGTACTTC
CASSREETQYF